This is a list of T cell receptor beta chains from one sample in a study of blood T cell repertoires in COVID-19. The table came from immunoSEQ multiplex PCR; TCRdb's copy has only in-frame clones and leaves some out. The table shows about 270,000 clones, with approximately 85% occurring only once. The material sequenced was PBMCs or T cells enriched from blood (not recorded which). Receptors were obtained from a woman aged 50 to 65 with acute COVID-19. Each CDR3 is given with its conserved first and last residue. A D gene is named only where the DNA matches it firmly. Size is omitted from some rows. Given values are once, few, many or a class for expanded clones.

j_call: TRBJ1-1; v_call: TRBV6-5; clone_size: -; d_call: -; cdr3_length: 14; cdr3_aa: CASASQGSDTEAFF; cdr3_nt: TGTGCCAGCGCGAGTCAAGGGAGTGACACTGAAGCTTTCTTT
j_call: TRBJ1-2; v_call: TRBV18; clone_size: -; d_call: -; cdr3_length: 14; cdr3_aa: CASSPQRQVLGYTF; cdr3_nt: TGTGCCAGCTCACCCCAGAGACAGGTTCTAGGCTACACCTTC
j_call: TRBJ1-1; v_call: TRBV10-3; clone_size: -; d_call: -; cdr3_length: 16; cdr3_aa: CAISGQFLGIGTEAFF; cdr3_nt: TGTGCCATCAGTGGACAATTTCTGGGTATAGGCACTGAAGCTTTCTTT
j_call: TRBJ1-1; v_call: TRBV7-9; clone_size: -; d_call: -; cdr3_length: 15; cdr3_aa: CASSPRQVELTGAFF; cdr3_nt: TGTGCCAGCAGCCCCCGACAGGTGGAACTCACAGGAGCTTTCTTT
j_call: TRBJ2-5; v_call: TRBV9; clone_size: -; d_call: -; cdr3_length: 15; cdr3_aa: CASSPTGTLQETQYF; cdr3_nt: TGTGCCAGCAGCCCTACCGGGACACTCCAAGAGACCCAGTACTTC
j_call: TRBJ1-5; v_call: TRBV6-5; clone_size: -; d_call: TRBD1; cdr3_length: 15; cdr3_aa: CASRDGQGRDQPQHF; cdr3_nt: TGTGCCAGCAGGGACGGACAGGGGAGAGATCAGCCCCAGCATTTT
j_call: TRBJ2-7; v_call: TRBV5-6; clone_size: -; d_call: TRBD2; cdr3_length: 15; cdr3_aa: CASSLGGLAVWEQYF; cdr3_nt: TGTGCCAGCAGCTTGGGCGGACTAGCGGTGTGGGAGCAGTACTTC
j_call: TRBJ1-4; v_call: TRBV9; clone_size: -; d_call: -; cdr3_length: 15; cdr3_aa: CASSVGAATNEKLFF; cdr3_nt: TGTGCCAGCAGCGTAGGCGCTGCAACTAATGAAAAACTGTTTTTT
j_call: TRBJ1-4; v_call: TRBV11-2; clone_size: -; d_call: TRBD1; cdr3_length: 13; cdr3_aa: CASSPDRVEKLFF; cdr3_nt: TGTGCCAGCAGCCCGGACAGGGTTGAAAAACTGTTTTTT
j_call: TRBJ2-1; v_call: TRBV30; clone_size: -; d_call: -; cdr3_length: 15; cdr3_aa: CAWRVGELLYNEQFF; cdr3_nt: TGTGCCTGGAGGGTAGGGGAACTACTGTACAATGAGCAGTTCTTC
j_call: TRBJ2-2; v_call: TRBV6-2/TRBV6-3; clone_size: -; d_call: -; cdr3_length: 17; cdr3_aa: CASSYWSRGGLTGELFF; cdr3_nt: TGTGCCAGCAGTTACTGGAGTAGGGGCGGCCTGACCGGGGAGCTGTTTTTT
j_call: TRBJ1-3; v_call: TRBV5-6; clone_size: -; d_call: TRBD1; cdr3_length: 17; cdr3_aa: CASSYGTGVESGNTIYF; cdr3_nt: TGTGCCAGCAGCTACGGGACAGGGGTAGAGTCTGGAAACACCATATATTTT
j_call: TRBJ1-3; v_call: TRBV19; clone_size: -; d_call: TRBD1; cdr3_length: 14; cdr3_aa: CASRSQGAGNTIYF; cdr3_nt: TGTGCCAGTAGGTCACAGGGGGCAGGAAACACCATATATTTT
j_call: TRBJ1-2; v_call: TRBV7-9; clone_size: -; d_call: TRBD1; cdr3_length: 14; cdr3_aa: CASSRGQGGDGYTF; cdr3_nt: TGTGCCAGCAGCCGTGGACAGGGAGGGGATGGCTACACCTTC
j_call: TRBJ1-1; v_call: TRBV27; clone_size: once; d_call: -; cdr3_length: 16; cdr3_aa: CASSFSGGMPNTEAFF; cdr3_nt: TGTGCCAGCAGTTTCAGTGGGGGCATGCCGAACACTGAAGCTTTCTTT
j_call: TRBJ1-5; v_call: TRBV7-2; clone_size: -; d_call: -; cdr3_length: 14; cdr3_aa: CASSSGDKRQPQHF; cdr3_nt: TGTGCCAGCAGCTCCGGGGACAAGCGTCAGCCCCAGCATTTT
j_call: TRBJ2-1; v_call: TRBV9; clone_size: -; d_call: TRBD2; cdr3_length: 14; cdr3_aa: CASSVGGTRDEQFF; cdr3_nt: TGTGCCAGCAGCGTAGGAGGGACTAGAGATGAGCAGTTCTTC
j_call: TRBJ1-3; v_call: TRBV3-1/TRBV3-2; clone_size: -; d_call: -; cdr3_length: 15; cdr3_aa: CASSIGAASGNTIYF; cdr3_nt: TGTGCCAGCAGCATCGGAGCAGCCTCTGGAAACACCATATATTTT
j_call: TRBJ2-1; v_call: TRBV28; clone_size: -; d_call: TRBD1; cdr3_length: 17; cdr3_aa: CASSLYATGGVPNEQFF; cdr3_nt: TGTGCCAGCAGTTTATATGCCACAGGGGGCGTCCCGAATGAGCAGTTCTTC
j_call: TRBJ2-7; v_call: TRBV7-2; clone_size: few; d_call: TRBD2; cdr3_length: 16; cdr3_aa: CASSALAGALSYEQYF; cdr3_nt: TGTGCCAGCAGCGCTCTAGCGGGGGCCCTTTCCTACGAGCAGTACTTC
j_call: TRBJ2-1; v_call: TRBV2; clone_size: once; d_call: TRBD2; cdr3_length: 15; cdr3_aa: CASSVFAGGNNEQFF; cdr3_nt: TGTGCCAGCAGTGTATTTGCGGGGGGAAACAATGAGCAGTTCTTC
j_call: TRBJ2-2; v_call: TRBV24-1; clone_size: -; d_call: TRBD2; cdr3_length: 16; cdr3_aa: CATSGASGSNTGELFF; cdr3_nt: TGTGCCACCAGTGGAGCTAGCGGATCGAACACCGGGGAGCTGTTTTTT
j_call: TRBJ2-5; v_call: TRBV30; clone_size: -; d_call: TRBD2; cdr3_length: 18; cdr3_aa: CAWSSPGLAPRIQETQYF; cdr3_nt: TGTGCCTGGAGTTCACCCGGACTAGCCCCACGAATCCAAGAGACCCAGTACTTC
j_call: TRBJ1-2; v_call: TRBV4-2; clone_size: -; d_call: -; cdr3_length: 15; cdr3_aa: CASSLREEGDYGYTF; cdr3_nt: TGTGCCAGCAGCCTCCGGGAGGAGGGAGACTATGGCTACACCTTC
j_call: TRBJ2-5; v_call: TRBV7-2; clone_size: -; d_call: TRBD2; cdr3_length: 15; cdr3_aa: CASSLGGGVQETQYF; cdr3_nt: TGTGCCAGCAGCTTAGGCGGGGGGGTTCAAGAGACCCAGTACTTC
j_call: TRBJ2-1; v_call: TRBV9; clone_size: -; d_call: TRBD2; cdr3_length: 16; cdr3_aa: CASSAPSSGEYNEQFF; cdr3_nt: TGTGCCAGCAGCGCGCCGAGTAGCGGGGAGTACAATGAGCAGTTCTTC
j_call: TRBJ2-1; v_call: TRBV10-3; clone_size: -; d_call: TRBD2; cdr3_length: 15; cdr3_aa: CAISDPPGGTHEQFF; cdr3_nt: TGTGCCATCAGTGACCCCCCGGGAGGGACTCATGAGCAGTTCTTC
j_call: TRBJ2-2; v_call: TRBV19; clone_size: -; d_call: TRBD1; cdr3_length: 16; cdr3_aa: CASIRPGQGNTGELFF; cdr3_nt: TGTGCCAGTATTCGACCGGGACAGGGGAACACCGGGGAGCTGTTTTTT
j_call: TRBJ2-1; v_call: TRBV27; clone_size: -; d_call: -; cdr3_length: 16; cdr3_aa: CASGYSILTALNEQFF; cdr3_nt: TGTGCCAGCGGTTACAGTATACTCACGGCCCTCAATGAGCAGTTCTTC
j_call: TRBJ2-1; v_call: TRBV9; clone_size: -; d_call: TRBD2; cdr3_length: 14; cdr3_aa: CASSVAGGNNEQFF; cdr3_nt: TGTGCCAGCAGCGTAGCGGGGGGGAACAATGAGCAGTTCTTC
j_call: TRBJ1-3; v_call: TRBV28; clone_size: -; d_call: -; cdr3_length: 16; cdr3_aa: CASSTGSRISGNTIYF; cdr3_nt: TGTGCCAGCAGTACAGGGAGTCGGATCTCTGGAAACACCATATATTTT
j_call: TRBJ2-2; v_call: TRBV7-2; clone_size: -; d_call: TRBD1; cdr3_length: 19; cdr3_aa: CASSPSLGRQGAATGELFF; cdr3_nt: TGTGCCAGCAGCCCTAGCCTCGGGCGACAGGGGGCAGCCACCGGGGAGCTGTTTTTT
j_call: TRBJ1-4; v_call: TRBV3-1/TRBV3-2; clone_size: few; d_call: TRBD1; cdr3_length: 15; cdr3_aa: CASSQGQGGNEKLFF; cdr3_nt: TGTGCCAGCAGCCAAGGACAGGGGGGCAATGAAAAACTGTTTTTT
j_call: TRBJ2-1; v_call: TRBV20-1; clone_size: once; d_call: -; cdr3_length: 11; cdr3_aa: CSARDGNEQFF; cdr3_nt: TGCAGTGCTAGAGACGGCAATGAGCAGTTCTTC
j_call: TRBJ1-4; v_call: TRBV21-1; clone_size: -; d_call: -; cdr3_length: 12; cdr3_aa: CASSIHRDKLFF; cdr3_nt: TGTGCCAGCAGCATACACAGGGATAAACTGTTTTTT
j_call: TRBJ1-3; v_call: TRBV7-2; clone_size: -; d_call: TRBD1; cdr3_length: 17; cdr3_aa: CASSLRTGGGIGNTIYF; cdr3_nt: TGTGCCAGCAGCTTAAGGACAGGGGGGGGTATTGGAAACACCATATATTTT
j_call: TRBJ1-2; v_call: TRBV7-9; clone_size: once; d_call: -; cdr3_length: 12; cdr3_aa: CASSGFNYGYTF; cdr3_nt: TGTGCCAGCAGCGGCTTTAACTATGGCTACACCTTC